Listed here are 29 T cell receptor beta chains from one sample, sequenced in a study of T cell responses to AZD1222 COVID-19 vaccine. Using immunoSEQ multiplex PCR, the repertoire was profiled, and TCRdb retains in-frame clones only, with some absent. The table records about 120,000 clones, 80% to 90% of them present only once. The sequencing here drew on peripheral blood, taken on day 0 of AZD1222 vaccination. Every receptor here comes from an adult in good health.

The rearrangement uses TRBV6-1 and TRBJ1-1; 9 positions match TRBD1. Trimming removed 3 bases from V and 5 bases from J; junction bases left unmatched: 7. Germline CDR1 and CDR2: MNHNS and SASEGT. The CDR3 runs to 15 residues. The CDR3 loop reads CASSDADRGNTEAFF. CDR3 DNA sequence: TGTGCCAGCAGTGACGCGGACAGGGGAAATACTGAAGCTTTCTTT.

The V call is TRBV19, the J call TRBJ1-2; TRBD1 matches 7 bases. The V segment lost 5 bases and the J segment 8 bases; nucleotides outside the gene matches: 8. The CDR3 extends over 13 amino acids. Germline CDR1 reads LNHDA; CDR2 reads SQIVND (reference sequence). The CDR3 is CASSDNRGVGYTF. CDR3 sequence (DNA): TGTGCCAGTAGTGACAACAGGGGTGTCGGCTACACCTTC.

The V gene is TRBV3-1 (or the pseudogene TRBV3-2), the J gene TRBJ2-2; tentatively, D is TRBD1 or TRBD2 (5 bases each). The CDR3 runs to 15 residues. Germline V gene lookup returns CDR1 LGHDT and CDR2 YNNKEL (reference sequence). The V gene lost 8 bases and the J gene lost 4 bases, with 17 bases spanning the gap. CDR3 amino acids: CASQGAKVLTGELFF. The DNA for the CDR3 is TGTGCCAGCCAGGGAGCTAAGGTTCTCACCGGGGAGCTGTTTTTT.

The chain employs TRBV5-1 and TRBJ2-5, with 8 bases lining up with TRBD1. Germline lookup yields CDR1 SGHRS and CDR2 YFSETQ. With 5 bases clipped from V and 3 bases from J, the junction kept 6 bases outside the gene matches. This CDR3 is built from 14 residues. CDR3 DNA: TGCGCCAGCAGTTTGACAGGGGTTAAAGAGACCCAGTACTTC. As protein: CASSLTGVKETQYF.

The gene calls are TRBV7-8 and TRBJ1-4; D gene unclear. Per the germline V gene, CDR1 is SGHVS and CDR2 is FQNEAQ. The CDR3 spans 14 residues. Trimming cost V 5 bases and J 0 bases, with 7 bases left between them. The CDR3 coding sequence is TGTGCCAGCAGCCCAGCAGCAACTAATGAAAAACTGTTTTTT. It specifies CASSPAATNEKLFF.

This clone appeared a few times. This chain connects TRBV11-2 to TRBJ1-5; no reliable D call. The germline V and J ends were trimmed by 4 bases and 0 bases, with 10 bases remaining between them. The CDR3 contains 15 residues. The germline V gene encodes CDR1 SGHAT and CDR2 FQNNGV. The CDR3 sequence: CASSSGLYSNQPQHF. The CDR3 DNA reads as TGTGCCAGCAGCTCCGGGCTTTATAGCAATCAGCCCCAGCATTTT.

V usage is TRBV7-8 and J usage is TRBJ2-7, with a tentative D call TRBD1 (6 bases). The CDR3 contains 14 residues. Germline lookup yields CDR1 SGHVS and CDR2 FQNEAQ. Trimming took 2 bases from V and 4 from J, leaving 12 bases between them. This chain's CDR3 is CASSLTGTSYEQYF. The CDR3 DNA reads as TGTGCCAGCAGCTTAACCGGGACATCTTACGAGCAGTACTTC.

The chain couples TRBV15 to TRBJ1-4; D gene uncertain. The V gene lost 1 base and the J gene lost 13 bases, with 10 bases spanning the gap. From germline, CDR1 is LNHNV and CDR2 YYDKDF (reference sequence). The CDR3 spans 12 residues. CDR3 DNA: TGTGCCACCAGCAGAGGGGGTTTCGGACTGTTTTTT. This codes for CATSRGGFGLFF. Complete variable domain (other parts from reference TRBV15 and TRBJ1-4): DAMVIQNPRYQVTQFGKPVTLSCSQTLNHNVMYWYQQKSSQAPKLLFHYYDKDFNNEADTPDNFQSRRPNTSFCFLDIRSPGLGDTAMYLCATSRGGFGLFFGSGTQLSVL.

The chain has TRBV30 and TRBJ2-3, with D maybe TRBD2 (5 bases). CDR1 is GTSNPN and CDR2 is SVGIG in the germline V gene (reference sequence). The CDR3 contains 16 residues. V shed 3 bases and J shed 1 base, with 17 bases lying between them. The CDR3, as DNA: TGTGCCTGGAGGAGGAAAGAGCGGCCCGGCACAGATACGCAGTATTTT. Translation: CAWRRKERPGTDTQYF.

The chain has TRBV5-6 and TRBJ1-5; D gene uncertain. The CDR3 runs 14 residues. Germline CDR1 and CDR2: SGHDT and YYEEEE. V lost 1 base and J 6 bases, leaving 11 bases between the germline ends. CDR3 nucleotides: TGTGCCAGCAGCTTGCGCGGGCCAAGTCAGCCCCAGCATTTT. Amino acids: CASSLRGPSQPQHF.

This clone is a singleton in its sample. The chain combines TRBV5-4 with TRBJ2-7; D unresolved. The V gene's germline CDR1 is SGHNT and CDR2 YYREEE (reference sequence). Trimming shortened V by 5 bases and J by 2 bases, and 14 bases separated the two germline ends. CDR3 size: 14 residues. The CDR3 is CASSRGQVPYEQYF. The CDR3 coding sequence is TGTGCCAGCAGTCGTGGGCAGGTCCCCTACGAGCAGTACTTC.

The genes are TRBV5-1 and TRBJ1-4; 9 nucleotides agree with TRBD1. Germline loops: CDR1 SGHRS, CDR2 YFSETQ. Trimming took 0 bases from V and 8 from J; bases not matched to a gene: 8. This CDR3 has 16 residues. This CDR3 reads CASSLGPGQGGEKLFF. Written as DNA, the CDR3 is TGCGCCAGCAGCTTGGGGCCGGGACAGGGCGGCGAAAAACTGTTTTTT.

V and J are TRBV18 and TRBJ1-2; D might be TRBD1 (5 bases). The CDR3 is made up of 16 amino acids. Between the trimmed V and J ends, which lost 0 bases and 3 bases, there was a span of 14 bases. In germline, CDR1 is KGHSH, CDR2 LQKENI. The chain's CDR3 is CASSPPSGQGDYGYTF. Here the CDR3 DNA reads TGTGCCAGCTCACCACCGTCTGGCCAGGGAGACTATGGCTACACCTTC.

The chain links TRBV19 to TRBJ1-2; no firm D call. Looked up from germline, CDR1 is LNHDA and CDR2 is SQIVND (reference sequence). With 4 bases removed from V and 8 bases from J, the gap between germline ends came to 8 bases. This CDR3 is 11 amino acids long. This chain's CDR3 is CASSTFVGYTF. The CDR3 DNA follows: TGTGCCAGTAGTACCTTTGTGGGCTACACCTTC.

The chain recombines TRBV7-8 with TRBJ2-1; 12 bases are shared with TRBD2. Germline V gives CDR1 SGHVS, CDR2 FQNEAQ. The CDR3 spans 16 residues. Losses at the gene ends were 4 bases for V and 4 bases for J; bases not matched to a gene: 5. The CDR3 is CASSSILAGGYNEQFF. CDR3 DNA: TGTGCCAGCAGCTCCATTCTAGCGGGGGGGTACAATGAGCAGTTCTTC.

CDR3 sequence: CASSLVTGTEAFF. CDR3 sequence (DNA): TGCGCCAGCAGCTTGGTCACGGGAACTGAAGCTTTCTTT. The V gene is TRBV5-1, the J gene TRBJ1-1; no clear D. Between the trimmed V and J ends, which lost 0 bases and 5 bases, there was a span of 8 bases. The germline CDR1 and CDR2 sequences are SGHRS and YFSETQ. This CDR3 is 13 amino acids long.

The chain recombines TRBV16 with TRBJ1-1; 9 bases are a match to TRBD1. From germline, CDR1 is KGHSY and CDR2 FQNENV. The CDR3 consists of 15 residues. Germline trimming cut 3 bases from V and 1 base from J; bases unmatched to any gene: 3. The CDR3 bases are TGTGCCAGCAGCCATCGGGGACAGGGGAACACTGAAGCTTTCTTT. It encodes CASSHRGQGNTEAFF.

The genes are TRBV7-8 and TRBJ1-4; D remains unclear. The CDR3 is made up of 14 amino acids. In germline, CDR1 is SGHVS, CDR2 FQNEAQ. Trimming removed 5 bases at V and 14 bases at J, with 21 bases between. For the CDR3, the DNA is TGTGCCAGCAGCCCCGGACGGGATCTTAAGGCTCTGTTTTTT. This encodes CASSPGRDLKALFF.

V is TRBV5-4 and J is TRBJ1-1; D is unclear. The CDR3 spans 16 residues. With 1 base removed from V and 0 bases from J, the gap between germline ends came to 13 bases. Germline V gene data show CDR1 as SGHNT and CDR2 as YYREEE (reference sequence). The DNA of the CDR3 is TGTGCCAGCAGCTTGTGGTACGGGAATTTGAACACTGAAGCTTTCTTT. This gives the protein CASSLWYGNLNTEAFF.

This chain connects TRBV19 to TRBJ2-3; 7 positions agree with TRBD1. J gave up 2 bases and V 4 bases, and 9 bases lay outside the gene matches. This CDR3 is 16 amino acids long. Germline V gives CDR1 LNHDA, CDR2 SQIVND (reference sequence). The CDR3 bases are TGTGCCAGTAGTACCCGACAGGGTGCTTCCACAGATACGCAGTATTTT. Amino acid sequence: CASSTRQGASTDTQYF. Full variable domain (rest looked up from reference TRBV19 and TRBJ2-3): DGGITQSPKYLFRKEGQNVTLSCEQNLNHDAMYWYRQDPGQGLRLIYYSQIVNDFQKGDIAEGYSVSREKKESFPLTVTSAQKNPTAFYLCASSTRQGASTDTQYFGPGTRLTVL.

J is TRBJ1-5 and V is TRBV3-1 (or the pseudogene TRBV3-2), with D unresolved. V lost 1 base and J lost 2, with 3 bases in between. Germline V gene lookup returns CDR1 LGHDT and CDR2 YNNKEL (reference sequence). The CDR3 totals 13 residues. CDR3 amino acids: CASSQGGNQPQHF. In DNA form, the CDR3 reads TGTGCCAGCAGCCAAGGCGGCAATCAGCCCCAGCATTTT.

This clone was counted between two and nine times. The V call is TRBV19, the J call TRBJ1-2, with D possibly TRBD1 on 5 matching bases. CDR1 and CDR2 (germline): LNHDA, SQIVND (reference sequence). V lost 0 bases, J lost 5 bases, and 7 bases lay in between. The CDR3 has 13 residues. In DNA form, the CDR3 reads TGTGCCAGTAGTATAGAAAAGGGGTATGGCTACACCTTC. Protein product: CASSIEKGYGYTF.

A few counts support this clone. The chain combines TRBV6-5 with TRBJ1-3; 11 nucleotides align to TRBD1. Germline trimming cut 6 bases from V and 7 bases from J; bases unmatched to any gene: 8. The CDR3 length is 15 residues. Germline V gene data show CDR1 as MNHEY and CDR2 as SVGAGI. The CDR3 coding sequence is TGTGCCAGCAGGGGACAGGGGGACGGCGGGAACACCATATATTTT. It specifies CASRGQGDGGNTIYF.

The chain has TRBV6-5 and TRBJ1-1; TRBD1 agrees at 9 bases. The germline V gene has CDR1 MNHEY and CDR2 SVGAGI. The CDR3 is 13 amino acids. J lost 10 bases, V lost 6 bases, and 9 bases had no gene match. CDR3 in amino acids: CASRQDRGVAAFF. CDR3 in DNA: TGTGCCAGCAGGCAGGACAGGGGCGTCGCAGCTTTCTTT.

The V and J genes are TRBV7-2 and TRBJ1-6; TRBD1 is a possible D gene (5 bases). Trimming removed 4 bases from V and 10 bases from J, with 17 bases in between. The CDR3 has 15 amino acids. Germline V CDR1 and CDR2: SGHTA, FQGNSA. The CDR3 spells CASSYLGTDVSPLHF. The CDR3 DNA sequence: TGTGCCAGCAGCTACCTCGGGACGGATGTCTCACCCCTCCACTTT.

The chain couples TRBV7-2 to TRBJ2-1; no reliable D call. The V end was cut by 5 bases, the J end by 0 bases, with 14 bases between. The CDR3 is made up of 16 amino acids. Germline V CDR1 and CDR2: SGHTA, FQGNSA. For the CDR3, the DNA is TGTGCCAGCAGCCCAATGACGGGTTCCTCCTACAATGAGCAGTTCTTC. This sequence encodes CASSPMTGSSYNEQFF.

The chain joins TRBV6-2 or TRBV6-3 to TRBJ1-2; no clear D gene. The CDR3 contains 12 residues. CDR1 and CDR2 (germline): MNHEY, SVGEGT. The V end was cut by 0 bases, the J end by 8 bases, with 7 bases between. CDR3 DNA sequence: TGTGCCAGCAGTTACTCGAATCGGGGCTACACCTTC. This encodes CASSYSNRGYTF.

CDR3 bases: TGTGCAAGTCGCTTTCCCGAGGGGCCCGCCTCTAGCACAGATACGCAGTATTTT. Encoded protein: CASRFPEGPASSTDTQYF. The rearrangement joins TRBV12-2 to TRBJ2-3. TRBV12-2 is a listed pseudogene. This CDR3 is 18 amino acids long.

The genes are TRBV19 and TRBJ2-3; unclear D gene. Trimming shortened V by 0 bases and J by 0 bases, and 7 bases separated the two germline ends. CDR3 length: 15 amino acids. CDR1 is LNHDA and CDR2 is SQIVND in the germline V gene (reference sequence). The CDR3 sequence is CASSIEWRSTDTQYF. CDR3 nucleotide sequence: TGTGCCAGTAGTATAGAATGGCGGAGCACAGATACGCAGTATTTT.